This T cell receptor (beta chain) was found in a study of a mutant IDH1 vaccine in newly diagnosed glioma. Time point indicated: week 47, end of study. One vaccine dose held 300 ug of mutant IDH1 20-mer peptide and came with topical imiquimod. New WHO grade 3 or 4 IDH1-mutant, ATRX-lost astrocytomas were present in all donors. The data were produced by immunoSEQ multiplex PCR, yet TCRdb's version contains in-frame clones alone and is incomplete. Here the sample spans about 52,000 clones, more than 75% being singletons. On this clone itself: Its antigen is currently unknown.

The sequence derives from a woman aged 40-49 years with glioma. Some clones in this sample may be carry-over from other donors' samples. Sample: PBMCs, taken from a glioma patient whose treatment included an IDH1 peptide vaccine.

The CDR3 loop reads CSVEASRNTGELFF. The CDR3 nucleotides read TGCAGCGTTGAGGCCAGTCGAAACACCGGGGAGCTGTTTTTT. The chain recombines TRBV29-1 with TRBJ2-2; the D is unclear. V was pared by 3 bases and J by 2 bases, with 10 bases between. Germline V CDR1 and CDR2: SQVTM, ANQGSEA. This CDR3 has 14 amino acids.